This TCR beta chain is from a study of OX40 agonist ivuxolimab in advanced cancers. Across the whole study: Earlier treatment with anti-PD-1, anti-PD-L1 or anti-CTLA-4 was permitted, and 35% to 45% had received some.

Sequenced by immunoSEQ multiplex PCR; TCRdb stores in-frame clones only, minus some. Of 60,000 to 75,000 clones listed, around 93% are singletons. Trimming cost V 3 bases and J 6 bases, with 11 bases left between them. The germline CDR1 and CDR2 sequences are KGHSH and LQKENI. The CDR3 has 14 residues. Blood got drawn at baseline, again on cycle 4 day 1, and then on cycle 7 day 1. This clonotype originated in an adult with an advanced solid tumor such as melanoma, head and neck, liver or kidney cancer. The rearrangement joins TRBV18 to TRBJ2-2; a possible D gene is TRBD1 (6 bases). The specimen was CD4+ or CD8+ T cells sorted from blood, collected in a trial of the OX40 agonist ivuxolimab. This CDR3 is CASSPTGSAGELFF. As DNA, the CDR3 is TGTGCCAGCTCACCCACAGGGTCGGCCGGGGAGCTGTTTTTT.